Presented here are 27 T cell receptor beta chains from one specimen sequenced in a study of post-analysis software for immune sequencing data. Presence of unique molecular identifiers characterized the TCR beta cDNA libraries. TCRdb processed the PCR reads anew with MiXCR; each CDR3 protein has one entry. The table shows fewer than 850,000 distinct CDR3 sequences, with roughly 27% occurring only once. These receptors have no known antigen. Findings and limits, study-wide: Among 5 or 6 TRBV segments more frequent in patients than controls were TRBV5-6, TRBV5-1 and TRBV20-1.

The sample taken for sequencing was blood. These receptors were collected from a girl aged 5-17 years with multiple sclerosis.

The chain carries TRBV9 and TRBJ1-1; D gene uncertain. The CDR3 sequence is 15 residues long. CDR1 and CDR2 from the germline V gene are SGDLS and YYNGEE. With 0 bases removed from V and 0 bases from J, the gap between germline ends came to 9 bases. DNA of the CDR3: TGTGCCAGCAGCGTAGGGTCATCCATGAACACTGAAGCTTTCTTT. Amino acid sequence: CASSVGSSMNTEAFF. Variable domain in full (rest from reference TRBV9 and TRBJ1-1): DSGVTQTPKHLITATGQRVTLRCSPRSGDLSVYWYQQSLDQGLQFLIQYYNGEERAKGNILERFSAQQFPDLHSELNLSSLELGDSALYFCASSVGSSMNTEAFFGQGTRLTVV.

In this sample, this clonotype turned up a few times. The CDR3 DNA reads as TGTGCCACCAGCTACGGGACGGGGACCTACGAGCAGTACTTC. Its protein is CATSYGTGTYEQYF. The chain recombines TRBV15 with TRBJ2-7; D tentatively fits TRBD1 or TRBD2 (5 bases each). Germline-derived CDR1 and CDR2 are LNHNV and YYDKDF (reference sequence). This CDR3 comprises 14 residues. The germline V and J ends were trimmed by 5 bases and 2 bases, with 13 bases remaining between them.

The chain uses TRBV2 and TRBJ2-7; D remains ambiguous. With 7 bases removed from V and 3 bases from J, the gap between germline ends came to 16 bases. CDR1 and CDR2 from the germline V gene are SNHLY and FYNNEI. The CDR3 is 14 amino acids. The CDR3 loop is CASMVGPRIYEQYF. The CDR3 DNA reads TGTGCCAGCATGGTTGGCCCCCGAATCTACGAGCAGTACTTC. Together with reference TRBV2 and TRBJ2-7, the CDR3 gives the full variable domain: EPEVTQTPSHQVTQMGQEVILRCVPISNHLYFYWYRQILGQKVEFLVSFYNNEISEKSEIFDDQFSVERPDGSNFTLKIRSTKLEDSAMYFCASMVGPRIYEQYFGPGTRLTVT.

The V call is TRBV20-1, the J call TRBJ2-1, with 12 bases aligning to TRBD2. The CDR3 is 16 residues long. Germline assignment: CDR1 DFQATT and CDR2 SNEGSKA (reference sequence). Trimming cost V 6 bases and J 6 bases; bases outside gene matches: 12. CDR3 loop: CSAALAGGGSGNEQFF. CDR3 nucleotides: TGCAGTGCAGCCCTAGCGGGGGGGGGATCGGGCAATGAGCAGTTCTTC.

V and J are TRBV10-3 and TRBJ1-2; possibly TRBD1 for D (6 bases). The CDR3 runs 14 residues. Germline V lookup: CDR1 ENHRY, CDR2 SYGVKD. V was pared by 4 bases and J by 4 bases, with 13 bases between. The CDR3 DNA is TGTGCCATCAGTGTTGGAGGGGGTTCCTATGGCTACACCTTC. This codes for CAISVGGGSYGYTF.

This clonotype has a handful of counts. V is TRBV7-2 and J is TRBJ2-1; tentative D call: TRBD1 (5 bases). This CDR3 contains 16 residues. The V end was cut by 5 bases, the J end by 3 bases, with 17 bases between. CDR1 SGHTA and CDR2 FQGNSA come from the germline V gene. CDR3 sequence: CASSLTYRTDYNEQFF. For the CDR3, the DNA is TGTGCCAGCAGCCTTACCTACAGGACCGACTACAATGAGCAGTTCTTC.

The chain is built from TRBV3-1 and TRBJ2-7, with unresolved D. The CDR3 length is 13 residues. V lost 0 bases and J lost 1, with 4 bases in between. Per germline, CDR1 LGHDT and CDR2 YNNKEL (reference sequence). CDR3 loop: CASSQDKSYEQYF. For the CDR3, the DNA is TGTGCCAGCAGCCAAGACAAGTCCTACGAGCAGTACTTC.

In the case of this clonotype: An end of the junction differs from the germline gene, which may be a read error. This rearrangement joins TRBV10-3 to TRBJ2-5; TRBD2 agrees at 8 bases. The CDR3 runs to 16 residues. Looked up from germline, CDR1 is ENHRY and CDR2 is SYGVKD. CDR3 in amino acids: CAISENGGRTQGTQYF. Here the CDR3 DNA reads TGTGCCATCAGTGAGAACGGCGGGAGGACACAAGGGACCCAGTACTTC.

The genes are TRBV7-6 and TRBJ2-7; 7 bases align to TRBD2. This CDR3 comprises 15 residues. Losses at the gene ends were 5 bases for V and 4 bases for J; bases not matched to a gene: 11. CDR1 is SGHVS, CDR2 FNYEAQ, per germline. The CDR3 protein is CASSARPGGGYEQYF. DNA of the CDR3: TGTGCCAGCAGCGCCCGACCAGGCGGGGGTTACGAGCAGTACTTC.

This rearrangement joins TRBV6-4 to TRBJ2-5; the match to TRBD1 covers 8 bases. Germline CDR1 is MRHNA and CDR2 is SNTAGT. The CDR3 contains 12 residues. Trimming removed 7 bases from V and 5 bases from J; junction bases left unmatched: 3. The CDR3 bases are TGTGCCAGCACAGGGGGCCAGGAGACCCAGTACTTC. Translating it yields CASTGGQETQYF.

The V call is TRBV28, the J call TRBJ2-7; the D gene could be TRBD1 or TRBD2 (5 bases each). This CDR3 is built from 16 residues. The V end was cut by 3 bases, the J end by 5 bases, with 20 bases between. Germline assignment: CDR1 MDHEN and CDR2 SYDVKM. CDR3 sequence reads: CASSFEGPMGADEQYF. CDR3 nucleotides: TGTGCCAGCAGTTTTGAGGGGCCGATGGGAGCGGACGAGCAGTACTTC.

This clonotype was seen a few times. This chain uses TRBV10-3 with TRBJ2-1; D not certain. Germline V lookup: CDR1 ENHRY, CDR2 SYGVKD. The CDR3 has 11 amino acids. Trimming pared 10 bases from V and 6 bases from J, leaving 10 bases between. CDR3 amino acids: CATRGTNEQFF. The CDR3 DNA sequence: TGTGCCACCCGAGGAACCAATGAGCAGTTCTTC.

The chain uses TRBV7-7 and TRBJ2-1; 7 bases fit TRBD2. Unmatched junction bases numbered 5, after V lost 2 bases and J lost 10 bases. The CDR3 has 13 amino acids. CDR1 and CDR2 from the germline V gene are SSHAT and FNYEAQ (reference sequence). The CDR3 nucleotides are TGTGCCAGCAGCTTATCTCGACTAGCAGAGCAGTTCTTC. Translating gives CASSLSRLAEQFF. The full variable domain, its missing parts supplied by reference TRBV7-7 and TRBJ2-1, is GAGVSQSPRYKVTKRGQDVTLRCDPISSHATLYWYQQALGQGPEFLTYFNYEAQPDKSGLPSDRFSAERPEGSISTLTIQRTEQRDSAMYRCASSLSRLAEQFFGPGTRLTVL.

The chain combines TRBV27 with TRBJ2-7, with TRBD2 matching over 9 bases. Germline V lookup: CDR1 MNHEY, CDR2 SMNVEV (reference sequence). The CDR3 spans 15 residues. J lost 0 bases, V lost 8 bases, and 8 bases had no gene match. CDR3 sequence (DNA): TGTGCCAGCGTAATGAGGCGGGAGGGCTCCTACGAGCAGTACTTC. Protein: CASVMRREGSYEQYF.

This clonotype was counted ten times or more. This chain links TRBV9 with TRBJ2-3; D unclear. CDR1 is SGDLS and CDR2 is YYNGEE in the germline V gene. This CDR3 has 11 residues. V lost 0 bases and J 4 bases, leaving 0 bases between the germline ends. The DNA of the CDR3 is TGTGCCAGCAGCGTAGCAGATACGCAGTATTTT. This sequence encodes CASSVADTQYF.

This clonotype was detected only a few times. The chain is built from TRBV10-3 and TRBJ2-3; 9 nucleotides match TRBD2. This CDR3 has 14 amino acids. V shed 6 bases and J 1 base; nucleotides not matched to a gene: 2. The V gene's germline CDR1 is ENHRY and CDR2 SYGVKD. This CDR3 is CAIRWTSGTDTQYF. CDR3 DNA: TGTGCCATCAGATGGACTAGCGGCACAGATACGCAGTATTTT.

The rearrangement links TRBV6-6 to TRBJ2-5; no clear D. The DNA matches TRBJ2-7 better at its end, which makes the J call doubtful. Germline CDR1 and CDR2: MNHNY and SVGAGI (reference sequence). The CDR3 sequence is 11 residues long. CDR3 coding DNA: TGTGCCAGCAGAACTACATACGAGCAGTACTTC. Amino acid sequence: CASRTTYEQYF.

This clonotype was seen more than once but under ten times. The V call is TRBV29-1, the J call TRBJ2-5; the match to TRBD1 covers 8 bases. Germline loops: CDR1 SQVTM, CDR2 ANQGSEA. Trimming removed 7 bases from V and 5 bases from J; junction bases left unmatched: 9. The CDR3 is 13 residues long. The CDR3 sequence is CSAYPTGAETQYF. The CDR3 region has the DNA TGCAGCGCCTACCCGACAGGGGCCGAGACCCAGTACTTC.

The chain couples TRBV20-1 to TRBJ2-1; TRBD2 matches at 13 bases. J lost 0 bases, V lost 6 bases, and 2 bases had no gene match. The CDR3 covers 15 residues. Germline values: CDR1 DFQATT, CDR2 SNEGSKA (reference sequence). The CDR3 region is CSAGTSGNSYNEQFF. In DNA form, the CDR3 reads TGCAGTGCCGGGACTAGCGGGAACTCCTACAATGAGCAGTTCTTC.

The chain carries TRBV3-1 and TRBJ1-2, with D perhaps TRBD1 (5 bases). This CDR3 is 11 amino acids long. Germline lookup yields CDR1 LGHDT and CDR2 YNNKEL (reference sequence). V lost 8 bases to trimming and J lost 5 bases, with 9 bases between them. CDR3 protein: CASEGVYGYTF. CDR3 DNA sequence: TGTGCCAGCGAAGGGGTTTATGGCTACACCTTC. Full variable domain (remainder filled in from reference TRBV3-1 and TRBJ1-2): DTAVSQTPKYLVTQMGNDKSIKCEQNLGHDTMYWYKQDSKKFLKIMFSYNNKELIINETVPNRFSPKSPDKAHLNLHINSLELGDSAVYFCASEGVYGYTFGSGTRLTVV.

The J gene is TRBJ2-3, the V gene TRBV7-2, with 12 nucleotides matching TRBD2. CDR1 is SGHTA and CDR2 is FQGNSA in the germline V gene. V was clipped by 4 bases and J by 9 bases; unmatched bases: 8. This CDR3 spans 15 amino acids. CDR3 DNA sequence: TGTGCCAGCAGCTCACTAGCGGGGGGTATGAGGACGCAGTATTTT. This encodes CASSSLAGGMRTQYF.

CDR3 sequence: CASSGRDGPQETQYF. CDR3 DNA: TGTGCCAGCAGCGGACGGGACGGACCTCAAGAGACCCAGTACTTC. This chain links TRBV11-3 with TRBJ2-5, with D tentatively TRBD1 or TRBD2 (5 bases each). CDR1 and CDR2 (germline): SGHNT, YENEEA. The CDR3 sequence is 15 residues long. V was clipped by 5 bases and J by 2 bases, with 15 bases between them.

The V call is TRBV29-1, the J call TRBJ2-2, with 7 bases lining up with TRBD1. The CDR3 is 14 residues long. The germline V gene encodes CDR1 SQVTM and CDR2 ANQGSEA. Trimming at V came to 4 bases and at J to 4 bases, leaving 6 bases not matched to a gene. CDR3 in amino acids: CSVATGAFTGELFF. The CDR3 DNA sequence: TGCAGCGTTGCCACAGGGGCTTTCACCGGGGAGCTGTTTTTT.

In its sample, this clonotype was seen a few times. The chain combines TRBV20-1 with TRBJ2-1; D unresolved. V was clipped by 6 bases and J by 6 bases, with 18 bases between them. The length of the CDR3 is 14 residues. The germline CDR1 and CDR2 sequences are DFQATT and SNEGSKA (reference sequence). The CDR3 DNA reads as TGCAGTGCCAACAGTTTAGGGCCTTGCAATGAGCAGTTCTTC. It translates to CSANSLGPCNEQFF.

The chain joins TRBV24-1 to TRBJ2-7; D is possibly TRBD1 (6 bases). Trimming took off 4 bases at V and 7 bases at J, with 13 bases between the two ends. The CDR3 loop spans 13 amino acids. CDR1 is KGHDR and CDR2 is SFDVKD in the germline V gene. CDR3 DNA sequence: TGTGCCACCAGTGAGGGCATCAGGGGTGAGCAGTACTTC. It yields the protein CATSEGIRGEQYF.

This clonotype was seen a few times. The chain has TRBV5-1 and TRBJ2-7; 8 bases fit TRBD1. The CDR3 consists of 15 residues. Germline values: CDR1 SGHRS, CDR2 YFSETQ. With V trimmed by 0 bases and J by 6 bases, 8 bases remained unmatched. CDR3 in amino acids: CASSLVVTGESEQYF. In nucleotides, the CDR3 is TGCGCCAGCAGCTTGGTGGTGACAGGGGAGTCCGAGCAGTACTTC.

This clonotype has ten or more counts. The genes are TRBV29-1 and TRBJ2-7, with D possibly being TRBD1 (7 bases). V gave up 5 bases and J gave up 5 bases, with 13 bases separating them. CDR3 length equals 12 residues. Germline V gene sequence: CDR1 SQVTM, CDR2 ANQGSEA. In nucleotides, the CDR3 is TGCAGCGTTATCAGGGGGGTTCACGAGCAGTACTTC. Its protein is CSVIRGVHEQYF.